A single sample is the source of the 11 T cell receptor beta chains below, sequenced in a study of siplizumab effects on memory and regulatory T cells. TCRdb's table, derived via immunoSEQ multiplex PCR, lists solely in-frame clones and lacks some. The repertoire holds about 97,000 clones, with around nine tenths as singletons. Sequenced input: CD4+ T cells sorted from blood. These receptor sequences come from a human donor in good health.

The CDR3 DNA sequence: TGTGCCAGCAGTGACCAGGGAAGCGCAGATACGCAGTATTTT. Its translation: CASSDQGSADTQYF. The chain carries TRBV6-4 and TRBJ2-3; a possible D gene is TRBD1 (5 bases). Germline loops: CDR1 MRHNA, CDR2 SNTAGT. The CDR3 runs 14 residues. The V end was cut by 2 bases, the J end by 4 bases, with 10 bases between.

Only one count was recorded for this clone. The chain has TRBV6-1 and TRBJ2-2; TRBD2 is a possible D gene (6 bases). V lost 6 bases and J lost 4, with 12 bases in between. The germline V gene encodes CDR1 MNHNS and CDR2 SASEGT. CDR3 size: 14 residues. The CDR3 here is CASRGGPLTGELFF. The CDR3 coding sequence is TGTGCCAGCAGGGGGGGACCTCTCACCGGGGAGCTGTTTTTT.

The gene calls are TRBV7-9 and TRBJ2-7; D ambiguous. Trimming removed 1 base from V and 2 bases from J, with 12 bases in between. This CDR3 is built from 15 residues. Germline values: CDR1 SEHNR, CDR2 FQNEAQ (reference sequence). The CDR3 here is CASSLGARGPYEQYF. CDR3 nucleotides: TGTGCCAGCAGCTTAGGAGCTCGCGGACCCTACGAGCAGTACTTC.

The chain joins TRBV15 to TRBJ2-1, with TRBD2 matching 7 bases. The CDR3 consists of 17 residues. The J segment lost 1 base and the V segment lost 3 bases, leaving 9 bases of the junction unmatched. Germline V gene sequence: CDR1 LNHNV, CDR2 YYDKDF (reference sequence). This chain's CDR3 is CATSSIIAGGSYNEQFF. CDR3 bases: TGTGCCACCAGCAGTATAATAGCGGGTGGTTCCTACAATGAGCAGTTCTTC.

The chain uses TRBV7-8 and TRBJ1-2; 7 positions agree with TRBD1. CDR3 length: 15 residues. V was clipped by 5 bases and J by 2 bases; unmatched bases: 8. Germline CDR1 is SGHVS and CDR2 is FQNEAQ. The CDR3 DNA reads as TGTGCCAGCAGCGTCCTGACAGGGCAGAACTATGGCTACACCTTC. It translates to CASSVLTGQNYGYTF. The whole variable domain, filled in from reference TRBV7-8 and TRBJ1-2, reads GAGVSQSPRYKVAKRGQDVALRCDPISGHVSLFWYQQALGQGPEFLTYFQNEAQLDKSGLPSDRFFAERPEGSVSTLKIQRTQQEDSAVYLCASSVLTGQNYGYTFGSGTRLTVV.

The CDR3 DNA is TGTGCCAGCAGCCGCCGGGACAGCAAACCCAATGAGCAGTTCTTC. This codes for CASSRRDSKPNEQFF. This chain links TRBV5-4 with TRBJ2-1, with TRBD1 identical over 7 bases. Germline V gene data show CDR1 as SGHNT and CDR2 as YYREEE (reference sequence). J gave up 6 bases and V 4 bases, and 10 bases lay outside the gene matches. This CDR3 contains 15 residues.

This chain connects TRBV16 to TRBJ2-2, with a tentative D call TRBD2 (5 bases). Trimming removed 1 base at V and 7 bases at J, with 7 bases between. The CDR3 covers 13 residues. CDR1 and CDR2 (germline): KGHSY, FQNENV. CDR3 DNA sequence: TGTGCCAGCAGCCAATGGGAGAGCGGGGAGCTGTTTTTT. Its translation is CASSQWESGELFF. Together with reference TRBV16 and TRBJ2-2, the CDR3 gives the full variable domain: GEEVAQTPKHLVRGEGQKAKLYCAPIKGHSYVFWYQQVLKNEFKFLISFQNENVFDETGMPKERFSAKCLPNSPCSLEIQATKLEDSAVYFCASSQWESGELFFGEGSRLTVL.

V and J are TRBV6-5 and TRBJ1-5; no reliable D call. CDR1 is MNHEY and CDR2 is SVGAGI in the germline V gene. Trimming took 5 bases from V and 1 from J, leaving 6 bases between them. The CDR3 has 13 amino acids. The CDR3 here is CASSEQSNQPQHF. In nucleotides, the CDR3 is TGTGCCAGCAGTGAACAGAGCAATCAGCCCCAGCATTTT.

J is TRBJ1-2 and V is TRBV4-1, with D possibly TRBD1 on 5 matching bases. Germline CDR1 reads MGHRA; CDR2 reads YSYEKL. V was shortened by 1 base and J by 2 bases, with 8 bases between the two germline ends. This CDR3 has 14 residues. CDR3 residues: CASSQGDGNYGYTF. CDR3 bases: TGCGCCAGCAGCCAAGGGGACGGAAACTATGGCTACACCTTC.

The genes are TRBV28 and TRBJ1-5, with D tentatively TRBD1 (6 bases). Trimming cost V 6 bases and J 6 bases, with 18 bases left between them. Germline CDR1 MDHEN, CDR2 SYDVKM. CDR3 size: 15 residues. Here the CDR3 DNA reads TGTGCCAGCAGACCTCACGGGGGGCGTCTTCAGCCCCAGCATTTT. Amino acid sequence: CASRPHGGRLQPQHF. Full variable domain (rest looked up from reference TRBV28 and TRBJ1-5): DVKVTQSSRYLVKRTGEKVFLECVQDMDHENMFWYRQDPGLGLRLIYFSYDVKMKEKGDIPEGYSVSREKKERFSLILESASTNQTSMYLCASRPHGGRLQPQHFGDGTRLSIL.

The rearrangement joins TRBV7-8 to TRBJ2-7; unclear D gene. The CDR3 contains 14 residues. V was pared by 1 base and J by 2 bases, with 9 bases between. Germline lookup yields CDR1 SGHVS and CDR2 FQNEAQ. The CDR3 loop reads CASSLVLETYEQYF. The CDR3 nucleotides are TGTGCCAGCAGCTTAGTTCTGGAGACCTACGAGCAGTACTTC.